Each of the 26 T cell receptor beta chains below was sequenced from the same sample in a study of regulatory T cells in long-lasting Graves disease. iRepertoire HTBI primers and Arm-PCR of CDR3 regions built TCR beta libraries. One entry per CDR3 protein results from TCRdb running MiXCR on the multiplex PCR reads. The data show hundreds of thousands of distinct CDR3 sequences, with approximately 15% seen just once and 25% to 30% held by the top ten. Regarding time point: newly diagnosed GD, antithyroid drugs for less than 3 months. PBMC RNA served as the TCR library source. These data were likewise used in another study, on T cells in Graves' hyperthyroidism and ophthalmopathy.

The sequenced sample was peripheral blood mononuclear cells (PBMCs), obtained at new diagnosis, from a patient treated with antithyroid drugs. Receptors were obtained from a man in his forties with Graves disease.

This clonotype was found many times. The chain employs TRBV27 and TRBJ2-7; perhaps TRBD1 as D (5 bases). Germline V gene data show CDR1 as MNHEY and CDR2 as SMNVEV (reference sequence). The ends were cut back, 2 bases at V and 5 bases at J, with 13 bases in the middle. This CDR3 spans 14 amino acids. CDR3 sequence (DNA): TGTGCCAGCAGTTTAGGGGCGGTAGGGGACGAGCAGTACTTC. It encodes CASSLGAVGDEQYF.

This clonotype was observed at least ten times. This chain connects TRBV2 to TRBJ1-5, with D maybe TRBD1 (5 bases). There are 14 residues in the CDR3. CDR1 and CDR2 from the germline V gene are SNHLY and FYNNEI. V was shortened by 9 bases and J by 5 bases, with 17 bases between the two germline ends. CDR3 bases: TGTGCCAGTCAAGCCACCCAGGGATATCAGCCCCAGCATTTT. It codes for CASQATQGYQPQHF.

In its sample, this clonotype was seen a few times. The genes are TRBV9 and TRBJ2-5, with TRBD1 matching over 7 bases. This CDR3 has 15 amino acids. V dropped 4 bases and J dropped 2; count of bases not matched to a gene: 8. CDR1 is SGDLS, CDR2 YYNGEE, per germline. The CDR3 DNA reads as TGTGCCAGCAGCTATCTCGGGGACAGTCAAGAGACCCAGTACTTC. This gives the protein CASSYLGDSQETQYF.

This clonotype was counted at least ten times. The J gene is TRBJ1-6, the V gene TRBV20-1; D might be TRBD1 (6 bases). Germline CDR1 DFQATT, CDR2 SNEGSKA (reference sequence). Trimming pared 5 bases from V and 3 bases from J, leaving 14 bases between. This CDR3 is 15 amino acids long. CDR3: CSASGVQNYNSPLHF. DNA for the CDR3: TGCAGTGCTTCAGGGGTACAGAACTATAATTCACCCCTCCACTTT.

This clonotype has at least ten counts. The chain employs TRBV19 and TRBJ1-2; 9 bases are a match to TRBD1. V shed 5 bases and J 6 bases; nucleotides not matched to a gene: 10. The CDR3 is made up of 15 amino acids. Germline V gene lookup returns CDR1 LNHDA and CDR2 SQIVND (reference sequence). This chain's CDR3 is CASSPRGQGTDGYTF. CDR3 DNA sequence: TGTGCCAGTAGTCCGAGGGGACAGGGCACCGATGGCTACACCTTC.

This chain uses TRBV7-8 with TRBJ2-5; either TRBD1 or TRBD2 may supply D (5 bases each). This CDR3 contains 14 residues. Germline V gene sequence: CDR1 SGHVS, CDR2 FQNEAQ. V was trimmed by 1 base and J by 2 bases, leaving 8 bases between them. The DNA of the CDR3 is TGTGCCAGCAGCTTAGAATGGGGGCAAGAGACCCAGTACTTC. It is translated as CASSLEWGQETQYF.

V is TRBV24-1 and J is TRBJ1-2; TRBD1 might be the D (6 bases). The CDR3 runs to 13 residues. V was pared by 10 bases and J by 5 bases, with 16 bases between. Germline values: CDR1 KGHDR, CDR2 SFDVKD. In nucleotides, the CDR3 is TGTGCCACGTCAGGGGATTCGGGGTATGGCTACACCTTC. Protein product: CATSGDSGYGYTF.

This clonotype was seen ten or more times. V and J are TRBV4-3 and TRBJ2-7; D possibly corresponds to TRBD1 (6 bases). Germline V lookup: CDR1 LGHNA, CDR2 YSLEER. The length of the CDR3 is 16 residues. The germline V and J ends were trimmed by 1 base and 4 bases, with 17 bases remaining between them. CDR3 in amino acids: CASSQGPDRYTYEQYF. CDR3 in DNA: TGCGCCAGCAGCCAAGGGCCGGACAGATATACTTACGAGCAGTACTTC.

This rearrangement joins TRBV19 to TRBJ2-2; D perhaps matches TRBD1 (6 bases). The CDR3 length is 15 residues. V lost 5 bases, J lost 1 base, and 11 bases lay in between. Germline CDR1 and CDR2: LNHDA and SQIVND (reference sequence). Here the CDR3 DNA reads TGTGCCAGTAGTCCTCTACAGGGGAACACCGGGGAGCTGTTTTTT. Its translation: CASSPLQGNTGELFF.

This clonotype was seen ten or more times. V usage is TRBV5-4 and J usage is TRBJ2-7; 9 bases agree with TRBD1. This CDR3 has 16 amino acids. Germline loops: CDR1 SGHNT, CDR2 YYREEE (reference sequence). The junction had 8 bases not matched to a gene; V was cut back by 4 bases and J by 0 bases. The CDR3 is CASSNSGQGSSYEQYF. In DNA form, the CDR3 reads TGTGCCAGCAGCAACTCAGGACAGGGGAGCTCCTACGAGCAGTACTTC.

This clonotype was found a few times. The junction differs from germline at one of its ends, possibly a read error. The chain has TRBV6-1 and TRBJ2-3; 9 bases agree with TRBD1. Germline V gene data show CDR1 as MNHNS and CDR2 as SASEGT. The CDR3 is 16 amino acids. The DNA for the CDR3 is TGTGCCAGCTCGTCTCGGGACAGGGACCACACAGATGCGCAGTATTTT. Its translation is CASSSRDRDHTDAQYF.

The CDR3 sequence is CASSPGGGENEQFF. Written as DNA, the CDR3 is TGTGCCAGCAGCCCTGGGGGGGGAGAGAATGAGCAGTTCTTC. The V gene is TRBV7-3, the J gene TRBJ2-1; 7 positions agree with TRBD2. V dropped 5 bases and J dropped 7; count of bases not matched to a gene: 8. Germline V gene sequence: CDR1 SGHTA, CDR2 FQGTGA. CDR3 size: 14 residues.

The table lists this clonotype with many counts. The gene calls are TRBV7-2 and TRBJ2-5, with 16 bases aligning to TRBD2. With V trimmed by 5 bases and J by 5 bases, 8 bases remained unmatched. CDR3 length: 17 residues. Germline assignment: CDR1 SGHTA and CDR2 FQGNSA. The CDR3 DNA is TGTGCCAGCAGCCATGGGACTAGCGGGGGGGCCGGGGAGACCCAGTACTTC. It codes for CASSHGTSGGAGETQYF.

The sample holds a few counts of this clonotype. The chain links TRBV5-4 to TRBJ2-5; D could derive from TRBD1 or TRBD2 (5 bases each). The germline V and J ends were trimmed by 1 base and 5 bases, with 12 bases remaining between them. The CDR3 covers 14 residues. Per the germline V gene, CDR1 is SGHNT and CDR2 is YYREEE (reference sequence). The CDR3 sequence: CASSLRQGAETQYF. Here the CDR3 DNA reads TGTGCCAGCAGCTTGAGGCAGGGAGCTGAGACCCAGTACTTC.

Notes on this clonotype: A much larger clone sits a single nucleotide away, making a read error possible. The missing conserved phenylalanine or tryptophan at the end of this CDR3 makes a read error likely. The CDR3 DNA is TGTGCCAGCAGGACCGGGACACCCTACGAGCAGTACTCC. This translates into CASRTGTPYEQYS. The rearrangement joins TRBV28 to TRBJ2-7, with a possible D match to TRBD1 (6 bases). CDR3 size: 13 residues. V dropped 6 bases and J dropped 2 bases, with 11 bases sitting between them. Looked up from germline, CDR1 is MDHEN and CDR2 is SYDVKM.

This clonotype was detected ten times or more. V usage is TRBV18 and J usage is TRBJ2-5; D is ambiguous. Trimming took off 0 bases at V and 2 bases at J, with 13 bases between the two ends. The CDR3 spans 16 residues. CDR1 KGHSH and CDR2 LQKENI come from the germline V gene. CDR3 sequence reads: CASSPPGSRAQETQYF. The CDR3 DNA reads TGTGCCAGCTCACCACCTGGTTCTAGAGCACAAGAGACCCAGTACTTC.

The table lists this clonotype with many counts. The chain's CDR3 is CASSVDRGDNQPQHF. CDR3 coding DNA: TGTGCCAGCAGTGTGGACAGGGGAGACAATCAGCCCCAGCATTTT. This rearrangement joins TRBV2 to TRBJ1-5; 9 positions match TRBD1. CDR1 is SNHLY and CDR2 is FYNNEI in the germline V gene. This CDR3 region has 15 residues. V lost 4 bases to trimming and J lost 3 bases; unmatched junction nucleotides: 4.

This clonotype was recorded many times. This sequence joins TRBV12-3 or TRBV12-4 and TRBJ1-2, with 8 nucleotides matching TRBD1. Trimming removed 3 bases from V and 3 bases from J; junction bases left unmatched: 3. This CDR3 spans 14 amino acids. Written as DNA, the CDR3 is TGTGCCAGCAGTTTCCAGGGGGCCTACTATGGCTACACCTTC. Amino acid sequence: CASSFQGAYYGYTF.

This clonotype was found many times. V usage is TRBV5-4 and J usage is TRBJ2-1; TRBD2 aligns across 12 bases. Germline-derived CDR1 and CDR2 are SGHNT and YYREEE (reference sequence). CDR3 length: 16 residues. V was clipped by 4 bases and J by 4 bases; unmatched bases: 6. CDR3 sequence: CASSPSGGGLYNEQFF. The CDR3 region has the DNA TGTGCCAGCAGCCCTAGCGGGGGGGGGTTATACAATGAGCAGTTCTTC.

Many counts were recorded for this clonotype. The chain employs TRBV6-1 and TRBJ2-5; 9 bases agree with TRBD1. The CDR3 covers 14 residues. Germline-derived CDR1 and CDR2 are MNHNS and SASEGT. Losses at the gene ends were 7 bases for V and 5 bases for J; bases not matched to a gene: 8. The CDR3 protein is CASNIQGAGETQYF. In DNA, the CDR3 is TGTGCCAGCAACATACAGGGGGCGGGGGAGACCCAGTACTTC.

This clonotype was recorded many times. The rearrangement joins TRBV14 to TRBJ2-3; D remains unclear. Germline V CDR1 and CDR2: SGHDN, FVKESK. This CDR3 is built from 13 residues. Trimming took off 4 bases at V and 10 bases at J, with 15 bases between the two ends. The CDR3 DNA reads TGTGCCAGCAGCCCACGACTCGTTGAGGCGCAGTATTTT. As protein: CASSPRLVEAQYF.

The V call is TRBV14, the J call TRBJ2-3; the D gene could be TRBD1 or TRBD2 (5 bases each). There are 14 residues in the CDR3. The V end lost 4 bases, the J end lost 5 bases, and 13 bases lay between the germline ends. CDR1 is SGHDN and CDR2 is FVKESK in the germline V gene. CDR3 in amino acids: CASSRLRGQDTQYF. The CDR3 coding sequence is TGTGCCAGCAGCCGGCTACGGGGCCAAGATACGCAGTATTTT.

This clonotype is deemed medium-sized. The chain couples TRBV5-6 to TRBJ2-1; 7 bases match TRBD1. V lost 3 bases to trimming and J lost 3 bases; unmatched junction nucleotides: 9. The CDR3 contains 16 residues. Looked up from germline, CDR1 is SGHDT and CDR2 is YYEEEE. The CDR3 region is CASSSRTTGHYNEQFF. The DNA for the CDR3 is TGTGCCAGCAGCTCGAGAACGACAGGGCACTACAATGAGCAGTTCTTC.

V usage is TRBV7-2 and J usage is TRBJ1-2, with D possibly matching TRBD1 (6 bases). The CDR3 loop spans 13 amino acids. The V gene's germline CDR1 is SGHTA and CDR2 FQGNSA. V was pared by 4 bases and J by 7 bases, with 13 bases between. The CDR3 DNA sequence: TGTGCCAGCAGCTCCTTTTCCAGGGGTGGCTACACCTTC. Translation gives CASSSFSRGGYTF.

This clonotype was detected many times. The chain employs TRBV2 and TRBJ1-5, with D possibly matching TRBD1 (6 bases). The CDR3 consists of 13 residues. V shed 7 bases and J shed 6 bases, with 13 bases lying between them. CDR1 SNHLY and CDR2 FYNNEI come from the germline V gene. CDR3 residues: CASIGDIGQPQHF. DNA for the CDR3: TGTGCCAGCATCGGGGACATAGGTCAGCCCCAGCATTTT.

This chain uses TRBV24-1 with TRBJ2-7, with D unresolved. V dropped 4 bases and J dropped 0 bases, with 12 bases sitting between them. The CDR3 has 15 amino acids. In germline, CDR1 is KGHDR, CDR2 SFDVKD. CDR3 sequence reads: CATSDPPHASYEQYF. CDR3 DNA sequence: TGTGCCACCAGTGACCCCCCCCATGCCTCCTACGAGCAGTACTTC.